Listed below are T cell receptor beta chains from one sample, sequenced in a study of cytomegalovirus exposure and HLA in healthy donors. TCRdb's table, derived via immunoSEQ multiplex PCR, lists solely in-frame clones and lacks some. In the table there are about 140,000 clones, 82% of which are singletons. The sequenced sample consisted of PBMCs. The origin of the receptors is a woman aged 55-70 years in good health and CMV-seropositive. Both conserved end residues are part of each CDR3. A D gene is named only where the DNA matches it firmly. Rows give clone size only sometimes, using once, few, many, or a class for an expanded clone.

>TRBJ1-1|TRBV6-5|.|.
CASTEAGNSEAFF
TGTGCCAGCACAGAGGCCGGGAACTCTGAAGCTTTCTTT
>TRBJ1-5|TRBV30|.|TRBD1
CAWGTGGNQPQHF
TGTGCCTGGGGTACAGGGGGGAATCAGCCCCAGCATTTT
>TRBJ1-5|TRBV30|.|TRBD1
CAWSTGQGNQPQHF
TGTGCCTGGAGTACTGGACAGGGCAATCAGCCCCAGCATTTT
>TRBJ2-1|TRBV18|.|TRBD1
CASSPMDRGPEQFF
TGTGCCAGCTCGCCAATGGACAGGGGCCCCGAGCAGTTCTTC
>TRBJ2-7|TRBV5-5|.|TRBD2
CASSLKLAGGPGEQYF
TGTGCCAGCAGCTTGAAACTAGCGGGAGGGCCGGGGGAGCAGTACTTC
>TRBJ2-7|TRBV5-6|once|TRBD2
CASSLLRGSRYEQYF
TGTGCCAGCAGCTTACTCCGCGGGAGTCGGTACGAGCAGTACTTC
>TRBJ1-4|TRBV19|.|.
CASSIAAASGEKLFF
TGTGCCAGTAGTATAGCGGCAGCCTCGGGTGAAAAACTGTTTTTT
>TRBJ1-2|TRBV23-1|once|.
CASSQSEGASGGYTF
TGCGCCAGCAGTCAAAGTGAAGGGGCGTCTGGTGGCTACACCTTC
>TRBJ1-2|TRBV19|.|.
CASTDPEAASFRSSDYGYTF
TGTGCCAGTACCGACCCGGAGGCAGCCTCTTTCAGATCGTCGGACTATGGCTACACCTTC
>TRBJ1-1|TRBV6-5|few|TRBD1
CASSYSGTGGWTEAFF
TGTGCCAGCAGTTACTCCGGGACAGGGGGCTGGACTGAAGCTTTCTTT
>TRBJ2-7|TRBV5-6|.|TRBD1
CASSLGLGTGDEQYF
TGTGCCAGCAGCTTGGGGTTGGGGACAGGGGACGAGCAGTACTTC
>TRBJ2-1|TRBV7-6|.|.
CASSLSASVTYNEQFF
TGTGCCAGCAGCTTATCAGCTAGCGTAACCTACAATGAGCAGTTCTTC
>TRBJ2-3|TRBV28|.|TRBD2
CASIGLAGSGPDTQYF
TGTGCCAGCATAGGACTAGCTGGTTCTGGTCCAGATACGCAGTATTTT
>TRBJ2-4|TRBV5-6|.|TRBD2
CASTMTSGTDIQYF
TGTGCCAGCACCATGACTAGCGGGACTGACATTCAGTACTTC
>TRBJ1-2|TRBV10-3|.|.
CAISDPGQREFNYGYTF
TGTGCCATCAGTGACCCCGGACAGAGGGAGTTTAACTATGGCTACACCTTC
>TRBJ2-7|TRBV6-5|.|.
CASSYSGLGGSYEQYF
TGTGCCAGCAGTTACTCGGGGCTTGGGGGGAGTTACGAGCAGTACTTC
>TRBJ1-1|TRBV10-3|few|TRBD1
CAISGRQGFTEAFF
TGTGCCATCAGTGGGAGACAGGGATTCACTGAAGCTTTCTTT
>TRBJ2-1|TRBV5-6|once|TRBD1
CASSKLDRVFYNEQFF
TGTGCCAGCAGCAAACTAGACAGGGTCTTCTACAATGAGCAGTTCTTC
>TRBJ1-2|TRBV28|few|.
CASRVIDTSNYGYTF
TGTGCCAGCAGAGTAATAGACACCTCTAACTATGGCTACACCTTC
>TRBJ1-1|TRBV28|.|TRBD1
CASSLLLGHQGGEAFF
TGTGCCAGCAGTTTATTACTAGGACACCAGGGGGGTGAAGCTTTCTTT
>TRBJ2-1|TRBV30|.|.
CAWSGLAYNEQFF
TGTGCCTGGAGTGGTCTAGCCTACAATGAGCAGTTCTTC
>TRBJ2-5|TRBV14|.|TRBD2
CASSLIAGLETQYF
TGTGCCAGCAGCCTGATAGCGGGACTAGAGACCCAGTACTTC
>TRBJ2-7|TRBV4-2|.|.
CASSPGAGPAYEQYF
TGTGCCAGCAGCCCCGGGGCGGGACCAGCCTACGAGCAGTACTTC
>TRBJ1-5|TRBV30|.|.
CAWSHGRVDQPQHF
TGTGCCTGGAGCCACGGGAGGGTTGATCAGCCCCAGCATTTT
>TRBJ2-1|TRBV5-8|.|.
CASDGGLRGDNEQFF
TGTGCCAGCGACGGGGGGCTTAGAGGGGACAATGAGCAGTTCTTC
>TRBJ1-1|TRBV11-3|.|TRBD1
CASSTGTGVPTEAFF
TGTGCCAGCAGCACCGGGACAGGGGTTCCCACTGAAGCTTTCTTT
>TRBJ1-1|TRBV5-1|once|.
CASSSQDTEAFF
TGCGCCAGCAGCAGTCAGGACACTGAAGCTTTCTTT
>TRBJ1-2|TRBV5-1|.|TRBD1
CASRPGQVEYGYTF
TGCGCCAGCCGTCCGGGACAGGTGGAATATGGCTACACCTTC
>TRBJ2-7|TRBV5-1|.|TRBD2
CASSSLGAGGPYEQYF
TGCGCCAGCAGCTCTTTAGGAGCGGGAGGGCCTTACGAGCAGTACTTC
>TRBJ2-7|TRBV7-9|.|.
CASSFWSPGQGHEQYF
TGTGCCAGCAGCTTTTGGTCCCCCGGGCAGGGCCACGAGCAGTACTTC
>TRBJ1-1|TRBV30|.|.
CAWSLPGGENTEAFF
TGTGCCTGGAGTTTGCCTGGGGGGGAGAACACTGAAGCTTTCTTT
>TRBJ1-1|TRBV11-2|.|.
CASSPEQGHHTEAFF
TGTGCCAGCAGCCCCGAGCAGGGGCATCACACTGAAGCTTTCTTT
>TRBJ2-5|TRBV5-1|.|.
CASSTLKGQETQYF
TGCGCCAGCAGCACCCTCAAGGGGCAAGAGACCCAGTACTTC
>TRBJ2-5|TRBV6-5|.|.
CASSYLPGGMETQYF
TGTGCCAGCAGTTACCTCCCAGGGGGGATGGAGACCCAGTACTTC
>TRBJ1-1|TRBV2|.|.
CASRRAEGPVNTEAFF
TGTGCCAGCAGGAGGGCGGAGGGTCCAGTGAACACTGAAGCTTTCTTT
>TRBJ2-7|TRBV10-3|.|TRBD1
CATMTRTGTYEQYF
TGTGCCACCATGACGAGGACAGGGACCTACGAGCAGTACTTC
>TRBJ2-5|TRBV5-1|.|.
CASSYGPREETQYF
TGCGCCAGCAGCTACGGTCCACGAGAGGAGACCCAGTACTTC
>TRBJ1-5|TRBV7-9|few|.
CASSLGTGSPNQPQHF
TGTGCCAGCAGCTTAGGGACCGGGAGCCCCAATCAGCCCCAGCATTTT
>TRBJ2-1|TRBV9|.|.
CASSVGVVGYNEQFF
TGTGCCAGCAGCGTAGGGGTAGTCGGGTACAATGAGCAGTTCTTC
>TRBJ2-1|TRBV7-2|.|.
CASSFGTHYNEQFF
TGTGCCAGCAGCTTCGGGACTCATTACAATGAGCAGTTCTTC
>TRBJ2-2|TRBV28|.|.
CASSSKGELFF
TGTGCCAGCAGTTCTAAAGGGGAGCTGTTTTTT
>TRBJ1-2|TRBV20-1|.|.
CSAHGTNGYTF
TGCAGTGCTCATGGGACAAATGGCTACACCTTC
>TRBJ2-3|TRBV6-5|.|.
CASSYRGAVADTQYF
TGTGCCAGCAGTTACCGGGGGGCCGTCGCAGATACGCAGTATTTT
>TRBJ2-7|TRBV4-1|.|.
CASSQKGGESSYEQYF
TGCGCCAGCAGCCAGAAAGGGGGGGAGAGCTCCTACGAGCAGTACTTC
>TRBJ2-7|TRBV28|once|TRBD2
CASSLRLAGYEQYF
TGTGCCAGCAGTTTGAGACTAGCGGGTTACGAGCAGTACTTC